The source of this T cell receptor (beta chain) is a study of graft-versus-host responses after intestinal transplantation. Study details: Each of the recipients got a multivisceral, liver-intestinal, or isolated intestinal transplant. Among the recipients, all got anti-thymocyte globulin induction and then tacrolimus and steroids for around 3 years. Findings of the study overall: Peak circulating GvH clone levels tracked with early post-transplant HvG declines. Allografts of patients with graft-donor T cell macrochimerism showed high graft-versus-host to host-versus-graft clone ratios.

In regard to this clone: What it recognizes is unknown.

Repertoires were generated with immunoSEQ multiplex PCR, while TCRdb's copy carries only in-frame clones and drops some. Of tens of thousands of clones in the sample, about 89% were seen once. Germline V CDR1 and CDR2: SNHLY, FYNNEI. The CDR3 loop spans 12 amino acids. This sequence joins TRBV2 and TRBJ1-2; the D gene is possibly TRBD1 (6 bases). This receptor was obtained from a human patient who received an intestinal transplant, so some T cells may come from the graft donor. This specimen was PBMCs, taken around 43 weeks after intestinal transplant. The CDR3 DNA reads TGTGCATGGGGTCCGGGGGCCTATGGCTACACCTTC. Its protein is CAWGPGAYGYTF.